This T cell receptor (beta chain) was identified in a study of CD8 T cells in Susac syndrome. Study-level information: Active disease was present in about 6 of the sequenced Susac syndrome patients, whereas roughly eight of them were in remission.

Negative isolation yielded CD8+ and CD4+ T cells; FACS enriched TEMRA cells. V gave up 0 bases and J gave up 1 base, with 10 bases separating them. From germline, CDR1 is LGHDT and CDR2 YNNKEL (reference sequence). The CDR3 contains 16 residues. Random hexamers served to reverse transcribe roughly 0.5 to 1 ug RNA. TCRdb itself ran the immunoSEQ multiplex PCR reads through MiXCR, one entry per CDR3 protein. Of around 200,000 distinct CDR3 sequences listed, just under 95% were seen once; the top ten hold 0.099%. The receptor's source is a human donor with Susac syndrome. Sample: CD4+ T cells from PBMCs. The chain carries TRBV3-1 and TRBJ2-4; D unresolved. The CDR3 protein is CASSQELRAAKNIQYF. The DNA for the CDR3 is TGTGCCAGCAGCCAAGAGTTAAGGGCCGCCAAAAACATTCAGTACTTC.